This T cell receptor (beta chain) was identified during a study of shared clonotypes between healthy human individuals. This CDR3 is built from 14 residues. V gave up 0 bases and J gave up 4 bases, with 7 bases separating them. CDR1 is LGHNA and CDR2 is YSLEER in the germline V gene. Concerning this clone: Its target is not known.

Method: immunoSEQ multiplex PCR; TCRdb's copy keeps in-frame clones and lacks some. The data contain 950,000 to 1,100,000 clones, approximately 76% of them singletons. Within Nashville, Tennessee resided all donors, each a Caucasian adult. Study conclusions and caveats: In general, naive subsets displayed greater estimated richness than memory subsets did. Compared with clonotypes that all four donors shared, non-shared clonotypes had lower generation probabilities. Rarefaction analysis demonstrated incomplete sorted-subset sequencing notwithstanding large depth.

The specimen sequenced was memory CD4+ T cells sorted from blood. This sample's subset: CD45RA-negative fraction. The clonotype originates from a man younger than 35 in good health. This sequence joins TRBV4-3 and TRBJ2-1; no firm D call. The CDR3 sequence is CASSQDYQYNEQFF. The DNA for the CDR3 is TGCGCCAGCAGCCAAGATTACCAGTACAATGAGCAGTTCTTC.